The 16 T cell receptor beta chains presented below share a single source sample, sequenced in a study of CD8 T cells in Susac syndrome. An amount of RNA that ranged from roughly 0.5 to 1 ug was reverse transcribed with random hexamers. One entry per CDR3 protein, called by TCRdb with MiXCR from the immunoSEQ multiplex PCR reads. The profile shows 150,000 to 190,000 distinct CDR3 sequences, approximately 95% of them singletons. The sequenced sample was CD4+ T cells from PBMCs. The receptors originated from a human donor with Susac syndrome.

The V gene is TRBV20-1, the J gene TRBJ1-1; D may be TRBD1 (6 bases). This CDR3 is 15 amino acids long. V was clipped by 0 bases and J by 3 bases, with 14 bases between them. From germline, CDR1 is DFQATT and CDR2 SNEGSKA (reference sequence). The CDR3 DNA sequence: TGCAGTGCTAGAGATCCCAGGGGCGCAGACACTGAAGCTTTCTTT. Protein sequence: CSARDPRGADTEAFF.

The J gene is TRBJ1-5, the V gene TRBV6-6, with D maybe TRBD1 (6 bases). Between the trimmed V and J ends, which lost 6 bases and 5 bases, there was a span of 17 bases. The CDR3 loop spans 15 amino acids. Germline-derived CDR1 and CDR2 are MNHNY and SVGAGI (reference sequence). CDR3 bases: TGTGCCAGCAGACCGGACAGCCTCGGGGATCAGCCCCAGCATTTT. It is translated as CASRPDSLGDQPQHF.

This clonotype has more than one count but fewer than ten. This chain's CDR3 is CASSPGQGRGTDTQYF. In nucleotides, the CDR3 is TGTGCCAGCTCCCCAGGGCAGGGGCGCGGCACAGATACGCAGTATTTT. The chain joins TRBV5-4 to TRBJ2-3; possibly TRBD1 for D (6 bases). The V end was cut by 7 bases, the J end by 1 base, with 19 bases between. The CDR3 totals 16 residues. Looked up from germline, CDR1 is SGHNT and CDR2 is YYREEE (reference sequence). Together with reference TRBV5-4 and TRBJ2-3, the CDR3 gives the full variable domain: ETGVTQSPTHLIKTRGQQVTLRCSSQSGHNTVSWYQQALGQGPQFIFQYYREEENGRGNFPPRFSGLQFPNYSSELNVNALELDDSALYLCASSPGQGRGTDTQYFGPGTRLTVL.

The chain uses TRBV7-9 and TRBJ2-5; D may be TRBD1 or TRBD2 (6 bases each). CDR3 length: 15 amino acids. Trimming stripped 4 bases from V and 5 bases from J, with 17 bases between. Germline values: CDR1 SEHNR, CDR2 FQNEAQ (reference sequence). This CDR3 reads CASSSWRGDAETQYF. DNA of the CDR3: TGTGCCAGCAGCTCTTGGAGGGGGGATGCGGAGACCCAGTACTTC. The full variable domain, with the rest looked up from reference TRBV7-9 and TRBJ2-5, is DTGVSQNPRHKITKRGQNVTFRCDPISEHNRLYWYRQTLGQGPEFLTYFQNEAQLEKSRLLSDRFSAERPKGSFSTLEIQRTEQGDSAMYLCASSSWRGDAETQYFGPGTRLLVL.

The genes are TRBV19 and TRBJ1-1; D not resolved. CDR1 and CDR2 (germline): LNHDA, SQIVND (reference sequence). This CDR3 contains 15 residues. Trimming pared 4 bases from V and 11 bases from J, leaving 23 bases between. CDR3 protein: CASSTKGKRAFGAFF. The CDR3 region has the DNA TGTGCCAGTAGTACCAAGGGTAAAAGGGCCTTTGGGGCTTTCTTT.

This chain joins TRBV20-1 and TRBJ1-2; D gene ambiguous. Trimming removed 3 bases from V and 5 bases from J, with 16 bases in between. Germline values: CDR1 DFQATT, CDR2 SNEGSKA (reference sequence). CDR3 length: 14 residues. In nucleotides, the CDR3 is TGCAGTGCTAGTGACCGCCCTGAGGCTTATGGCTACACCTTC. It specifies CSASDRPEAYGYTF.

V and J are TRBV3-1 and TRBJ2-7, with 8 bases fitting TRBD2. The CDR3 sequence is 14 residues long. Germline V gene data show CDR1 as LGHDT and CDR2 as YNNKEL (reference sequence). Losses at the gene ends were 3 bases for V and 4 bases for J; bases not matched to a gene: 5. The CDR3 loop reads CASSQYGGAYEQYF. In DNA form, the CDR3 reads TGTGCCAGCAGCCAGTACGGGGGGGCTTACGAGCAGTACTTC.

This clonotype was detected only once. The chain uses TRBV4-1 and TRBJ2-5; 9 bases line up with TRBD1. With 5 bases clipped from V and 5 bases from J, the junction kept 6 bases outside the gene matches. CDR1 is MGHRA, CDR2 YSYEKL, per germline. The CDR3 has 14 residues. CDR3 coding DNA: TGCGCCAGCAGCGCGGGACAGGGCGGGGAGACCCAGTACTTC. The encoded protein is CASSAGQGGETQYF.

The chain carries TRBV9 and TRBJ1-3; D is unresolved. Trimming removed 8 bases at V and 2 bases at J, with 11 bases between. The CDR3 consists of 13 residues. Germline V gene data show CDR1 as SGDLS and CDR2 as YYNGEE. CDR3 nucleotides: TGTGCCAGTCAGCGATCTACTGGAAACACCATATATTTT. The encoded protein is CASQRSTGNTIYF. Drawing the rest from reference TRBV9 and TRBJ1-3, the complete variable domain is DSGVTQTPKHLITATGQRVTLRCSPRSGDLSVYWYQQSLDQGLQFLIQYYNGEERAKGNILERFSAQQFPDLHSELNLSSLELGDSALYFCASQRSTGNTIYFGEGSWLTVV.

The rearrangement links TRBV29-1 to TRBJ1-2, with a tentative D call TRBD1 (6 bases). Germline V CDR1 and CDR2: SQVTM, ANQGSEA. CDR3 length equals 12 residues. V was clipped by 6 bases and J by 7 bases, with 15 bases between them. CDR3 sequence reads: CSVSSQGPGYTF. The CDR3 DNA reads as TGCAGCGTCTCATCACAGGGCCCTGGCTACACCTTC.

This clonotype was detected only a few times. The chain is built from TRBV11-2 and TRBJ1-3; tentative D call: TRBD1 (5 bases). CDR3 length: 15 amino acids. Germline CDR1 is SGHAT and CDR2 is FQNNGV. Trimming stripped 5 bases from V and 0 bases from J, with 11 bases between. DNA for the CDR3: TGTGCCAGCAGCGCGGGACGGACCTCTGGAAACACCATATATTTT. Amino acids: CASSAGRTSGNTIYF.

This clonotype was seen once. The chain combines TRBV7-9 with TRBJ1-5; no firm D call. V dropped 4 bases and J dropped 9 bases, with 16 bases sitting between them. This CDR3 has 14 amino acids. Germline V gene data show CDR1 as SEHNR and CDR2 as FQNEAQ (reference sequence). As DNA, the CDR3 is TGTGCCAGCAGCTCGGAGCCACCCACGGGGCCCCAGCATTTT. Encoded protein: CASSSEPPTGPQHF.

The CDR3 DNA reads as TGCAGCGTTCGGACAGCAACACATAACACTGAAGCTTTCTTT. Protein: CSVRTATHNTEAFF. The V gene is TRBV29-1, the J gene TRBJ1-1; a possible D gene is TRBD1 (6 bases). This CDR3 is 14 amino acids long. The germline V gene has CDR1 SQVTM and CDR2 ANQGSEA. V gave up 5 bases and J gave up 2 bases, with 15 bases separating them.

This chain uses TRBV6-5 with TRBJ1-3, with D hard to call. Trimming took 4 bases from V and 0 from J, leaving 10 bases between them. The CDR3 contains 15 residues. Germline V gives CDR1 MNHEY, CDR2 SVGAGI. In DNA, the CDR3 is TGTGCCAGCAGTTCAACAAGGAGCTCTGGAAACACCATATATTTT. It specifies CASSSTRSSGNTIYF.

The chain uses TRBV29-1 and TRBJ1-1; D remains ambiguous. V gave up 0 bases and J gave up 2 bases, with 10 bases separating them. The CDR3 contains 14 residues. In germline, CDR1 is SQVTM, CDR2 ANQGSEA. The CDR3 loop is CSVEDRPVNTEAFF. DNA for the CDR3: TGCAGCGTTGAAGATAGGCCGGTTAACACTGAAGCTTTCTTT.

The V and J genes are TRBV5-4 and TRBJ2-1, with 8 bases lining up with TRBD2. Trimming cost V 4 bases and J 4 bases; bases outside gene matches: 4. The germline V gene has CDR1 SGHNT and CDR2 YYREEE (reference sequence). There are 14 residues in the CDR3. CDR3 bases: TGTGCCAGCAGCCCAGCGGGGGTATACAATGAGCAGTTCTTC. This translates into CASSPAGVYNEQFF. Filled out from reference TRBV5-4 and TRBJ2-1, the complete variable domain reads ETGVTQSPTHLIKTRGQQVTLRCSSQSGHNTVSWYQQALGQGPQFIFQYYREEENGRGNFPPRFSGLQFPNYSSELNVNALELDDSALYLCASSPAGVYNEQFFGPGTRLTVL.